These T cell receptor beta chains were read from a single sample in a study of T cell changes during pregnancy in multiple sclerosis. Profiled with immunoSEQ multiplex PCR; TCRdb holds only in-frame clones, not every one. Of about 36,000 clones in the sample, 90% to 95% were seen once. The starting material was CD4+ T cells from peripheral blood mononuclear cells, obtained after pregnancy. Every receptor here comes from a female donor with multiple sclerosis, enrolled in a pregnancy study. Each CDR3 is given with its conserved first and last residue. The D gene is left open where the match is weak. A row's size may be missing; if present it is once, few, many or a size class.

d_gene	abundance	j_gene	v_gene	CDR3nt	CDR3aa
.	.	TRBJ1-1	TRBV30	TGTGCCTGGAGTGTACCCGGGACTGAAGCTTTCTTT	CAWSVPGTEAFF
TRBD2	.	TRBJ2-5	TRBV5-1	TGCGCCAGCAGCCTGATGGCGCTCGGGGGGCAAGAGACCCAGTACTTC	CASSLMALGGQETQYF
.	once	TRBJ1-1	TRBV5-1	TGCGCCAGCAGCTCTGGACAGATCTACACTGAAGCTTTCTTT	CASSSGQIYTEAFF
.	.	TRBJ2-5	TRBV19	TGTGCCAGTAGTATAGTAAGGACAGTGTTGCAAGAGACCCAGTACTTC	CASSIVRTVLQETQYF
.	.	TRBJ1-5	TRBV15	TGTGCCACCAGCAGGGCCGGGAATCAGCCCCAGCATTTT	CATSRAGNQPQHF
.	.	TRBJ2-7	TRBV2	TGTGCCAGCAGTGTCAGTCAGGTAACCCCCTACGAGCAGTACTTC	CASSVSQVTPYEQYF
.	once	TRBJ1-1	TRBV9	TGTGCCAGCAGCGTAGCCGCGGGGAACACTGAAGCTTTCTTT	CASSVAAGNTEAFF
TRBD1	.	TRBJ2-1	TRBV2	TGTGCCAGCAGTCCCGGGACAGGGATCAATGAGCAGTTCTTC	CASSPGTGINEQFF
.	.	TRBJ1-5	TRBV7-2	TGTGCCAGCAGCTTCCAGATTAGCAATCAGCCCCAGCATTTT	CASSFQISNQPQHF
.	.	TRBJ2-2	TRBV7-2	TGTGCCAGCAGCCAGGGGATCGGGGAGCTGTTTTTT	CASSQGIGELFF
TRBD2	.	TRBJ2-3	TRBV28	TGTGCCAGCAGTTTGGTGGCTAGCGGGCGCACAGATACGCAGTATTTT	CASSLVASGRTDTQYF
.	.	TRBJ2-1	TRBV20-1	TGCAGTGCCCCCAATCTAAATGAGCAGTTCTTC	CSAPNLNEQFF
.	.	TRBJ1-4	TRBV30	TGTGCCTGGAAACAGGGCTTTAATGAAAAACTGTTTTTT	CAWKQGFNEKLFF
TRBD2	.	TRBJ2-1	TRBV2	TGTGCCAGCAGTGAGACTAGCGGGCTCTCCTACAATGAGCAGTTCTTC	CASSETSGLSYNEQFF
.	.	TRBJ2-7	TRBV27	TGTGCCAGCAGTCCCCGACTAGATAGACCTAGCTACGAGCAGTACTTC	CASSPRLDRPSYEQYF
TRBD1	.	TRBJ1-1	TRBV7-3	TGTGCCAGCAGCGTAGACAGGGAAACTGAAGCTTTCTTT	CASSVDRETEAFF
.	.	TRBJ2-1	TRBV28	TGTGCCTTGCGGGGCAGCTCCTACAATGAGCAGTTCTTC	CALRGSSYNEQFF
TRBD2	.	TRBJ2-7	TRBV7-8	TGTGCCAGCAGCCTCAATGGACTAGCGGGAGCTCGGAACGAGCAGTACTTC	CASSLNGLAGARNEQYF
TRBD1	.	TRBJ2-1	TRBV7-9	TGTGCCAGCAGCGCCGGACAGGGAGCCTACAATGAGCAGTTCTTC	CASSAGQGAYNEQFF
TRBD2	once	TRBJ2-1	TRBV7-2	TGTGCCAGCAGCTTAAGTCGGGAGGCCGAGCAGTTCTTC	CASSLSREAEQFF
TRBD1	.	TRBJ1-5	TRBV28	TGTGCCAGCAGTCCCTCGGGACAGCATCAGCCCCAGCATTTT	CASSPSGQHQPQHF
.	.	TRBJ1-5	TRBV6-1	TGTGCCAGTACTTCGACAGAAAATAGCAATCAGCCCCAGCATTTT	CASTSTENSNQPQHF
.	few	TRBJ1-1	TRBV19	TGTGCCAGTAGTATAGTCAACAGGAACACTGAAGCTTTCTTT	CASSIVNRNTEAFF
.	.	TRBJ2-2	TRBV9	TGTGCCAGCAGCGTCGCTTTCCGGGAAACCGGGGAGCTGTTTTTT	CASSVAFRETGELFF
TRBD2	once	TRBJ2-3	TRBV5-1	TGCGCCAGCAGCTTATCGGGGGGGGCCATGACAGATACGCAGTATTTT	CASSLSGGAMTDTQYF
TRBD1	.	TRBJ1-1	TRBV25-1	TGTGCCAGCAGTGAATCGGGACAGTTAGAAGCTTTCTTT	CASSESGQLEAFF
.	.	TRBJ2-1	TRBV5-1	TGCGCCAGCAGAGAATCGAGCTCCTACAATGAGCAGTTCTTC	CASRESSSYNEQFF
TRBD2	.	TRBJ2-1	TRBV27	TGTGCCAGCAGGACCGGACTAGCGGGAGGACGCAATGAGCAGTTCTTC	CASRTGLAGGRNEQFF
.	.	TRBJ2-4	TRBV28	TGTGCCAGCAGTCGACAGATGTTAGCCAAAAACATTCAGTACTTC	CASSRQMLAKNIQYF
TRBD2	.	TRBJ2-7	TRBV27	TGTGCCAGCAGTTTATCGAGGGGTGCGGGAGGATCCTACGAGCAGTACTTC	CASSLSRGAGGSYEQYF
.	.	TRBJ1-2	TRBV6-5	TGTGCCAGCAGCCGGACAGAAGCTAACTATGGCTACACCTTC	CASSRTEANYGYTF
.	.	TRBJ1-1	TRBV28	TGTGCCAGCAGTCCTCCCCCAGGAATGAACACTGAAGCTTTCTTT	CASSPPPGMNTEAFF
TRBD2	.	TRBJ2-7	TRBV10-1	TGCGCCAGTAGTACTAGCGGGAGGGACGAGCAGTACTTC	CASSTSGRDEQYF
.	.	TRBJ1-1	TRBV9	TGTGCCAGCAGCGTAGGATCTAGATCCCCCGACACTGAAGCTTTCTTT	CASSVGSRSPDTEAFF
.	.	TRBJ2-1	TRBV7-9	TGTGCCAGCAGCTTTTGGGATCCCCAGGGGTCCCCCTCCTACAATGAGCAGTTCTTC	CASSFWDPQGSPSYNEQFF
TRBD1	.	TRBJ1-5	TRBV4-3	TGCGCCAGCAGCCGCAACGCCATGACAGGGGGTAGGATCGATGGCAATCAGCCCCAGCATTTT	CASSRNAMTGGRIDGNQPQHF
TRBD2	.	TRBJ2-3	TRBV18	TGTGCCAGCTCACCGGGGACTAGCGGGGGAACGGGTTACACAGATACGCAGTATTTT	CASSPGTSGGTGYTDTQYF
.	once	TRBJ2-2	TRBV30	TGTGCCTGGAGTGTACCCCTAGCTGATAACACCGGGGAGCTGTTTTTT	CAWSVPLADNTGELFF
TRBD1	.	TRBJ2-3	TRBV28	TGTGCCAGCAGTTCCTGGACAGGGGGCAGTAAAGATACGCAGTATTTT	CASSSWTGGSKDTQYF
TRBD2	.	TRBJ2-3	TRBV9	TGTGCCAGCAGGCCGACGGGGGGGCTCACAGATACGCAGTATTTT	CASRPTGGLTDTQYF
.	few	TRBJ1-6	TRBV9	TGTGCCAGCAGCGTAAAAAGGGGGGGATCACCCCTCCACTTT	CASSVKRGGSPLHF
.	.	TRBJ2-3	TRBV5-1	TGCGCCAGCAGCTTGGGACAGGCAGCAAGCACAGATACGCAGTATTTT	CASSLGQAASTDTQYF
TRBD2	.	TRBJ2-3	TRBV5-1	TGCGCCAGCAGCTTTTCGGGACTAGCGGGAGCGGGCACAGATACGCAGTATTTT	CASSFSGLAGAGTDTQYF
.	.	TRBJ1-1	TRBV27	TGTGCCAGCAGTTTAAAGCCCTCGGGGACTGAAGCTTTCTTT	CASSLKPSGTEAFF
.	.	TRBJ1-4	TRBV7-8	TGTGCCAGCAGCTCAGGACTGCCCTGGAGGAATGAAAAACTGTTTTTT	CASSSGLPWRNEKLFF
.	.	TRBJ2-7	TRBV7-2	TGTGCCAGCAGCTTCGGTGAGGGCCGCTCCTACGAGCAGTACTTC	CASSFGEGRSYEQYF
.	.	TRBJ2-3	TRBV5-4	TGTGCCAGCAGCTTGGGCCAGCGGCGGGGAAGCACAGATACGCAGTATTTT	CASSLGQRRGSTDTQYF
TRBD1	.	TRBJ1-2	TRBV28	TGTGCCAGCAGTTTGACAGGGTTCTATGGCTACACCTTC	CASSLTGFYGYTF
.	.	TRBJ2-1	TRBV5-8	TGTGCCAGCAGCCACGGGGGAAGGTCCTACAATGAGCAGTTCTTC	CASSHGGRSYNEQFF
TRBD1	.	TRBJ1-2	TRBV9	TGTGCCAGCAGCGTAGATTCAGGGGGATATGGCTACACCTTC	CASSVDSGGYGYTF
.	.	TRBJ2-1	TRBV11-2	TGTGCCAGCAGCTTATTGTCGGAGCCCCCTAATGAGCAGTTCTTC	CASSLLSEPPNEQFF
.	.	TRBJ1-4	TRBV9	TGTGCCAGCAGCGTAGGGGGGCCAAGGGAAAAACTGTTTTTT	CASSVGGPREKLFF
TRBD1	.	TRBJ1-3	TRBV18	TGTGCCAGCTCACCACCCGGGACAGCGAAGTCTGGAAACACCATATATTTT	CASSPPGTAKSGNTIYF
TRBD2	few	TRBJ2-2	TRBV2	TGTGCCAGCAGGGGAGCGGGAAGGAACACCGGGGAGCTGTTTTTT	CASRGAGRNTGELFF